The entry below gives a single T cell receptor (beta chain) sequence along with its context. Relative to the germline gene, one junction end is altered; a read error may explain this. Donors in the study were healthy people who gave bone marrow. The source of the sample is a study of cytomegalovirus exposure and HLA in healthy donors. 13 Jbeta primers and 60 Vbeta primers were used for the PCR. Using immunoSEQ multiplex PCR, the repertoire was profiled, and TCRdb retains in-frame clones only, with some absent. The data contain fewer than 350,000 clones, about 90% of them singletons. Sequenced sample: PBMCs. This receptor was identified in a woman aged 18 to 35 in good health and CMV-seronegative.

CDR3 DNA sequence: TGTGCCAGCAGCTTGGGGCTAGCGGGGGGGCAAGAGACTCAGTACTTC. This sequence encodes CASSLGLAGGQETQYF. The chain joins TRBV5-4 to TRBJ2-5; 12 positions match TRBD2. This CDR3 is 16 amino acids long. Germline lookup yields CDR1 SGHNT and CDR2 YYREEE (reference sequence).